The sample holds many counts of the clone carrying this T cell receptor (beta chain). No antigen is known for it. CDR1 is SGHRS, CDR2 YFSETQ, per germline. The CDR3 contains 14 residues. V dropped 4 bases and J dropped 2; count of bases not matched to a gene: 4. The data belong to a study of post-analysis software for immune sequencing data. Study-wide results and limits: Controls showed lower frequencies than patients for 4 or 5 TRBV segments, and TRBV5-6, TRBV5-1 and TRBV20-1 were among these. Normalized Chao1 diversity was significantly reduced in patients versus controls.

Carried by the TCR beta cDNA libraries were unique molecular identifiers. TCRdb itself ran the PCR reads through MiXCR, one entry per CDR3 protein. The table lists over 250,000 distinct CDR3 sequences, about 38% of them singletons, with less than 6% in the top ten. The V call is TRBV5-1, the J call TRBJ2-5; 8 bases fit TRBD1. Sequencing was done on a sample of blood. This TCR came from a girl aged 5-17 years with multiple sclerosis. This CDR3 is CASSPDRGQETQYF. Here the CDR3 DNA reads TGCGCCAGCAGCCCCGACAGGGGACAAGAGACCCAGTACTTC.